This T cell receptor (beta chain) is from a study of identical twins (TCRdb year 2016). About the investigation overall: To test whether fetal clonotypes persist, the study used deep sequencing on TCR alpha and beta repertoires from monozygotic twins, unrelated adults of various ages, and cord blood. Replicate twin experiments were performed at different times using different library preparation protocols to rule out contamination. The paper as a whole reports these results and caveats: Out-of-frame TCR alpha sequences shared between twins showed an excess of low generation-probability sequences compared with coincidental sharing between unrelated individuals. Conclusions relied on cross-sectional statistical analysis, since the same donors could not be followed over many years. In monozygotic twins, out-of-frame TCR alpha sharing was systematically underestimated by recombination models, although the models agreed with sharing between unrelated individuals. Invariant T cells such as MAIT and iNKT could partly confound zero-insertion analyses, although diverse VJ usage argued against such confounding for most clonotypes. Fewer insertions were carried by abundant cord blood beta clonotypes, a similar but weaker trend appeared in young adult naive repertoires, and no such trend appeared in memory repertoires. In beta out-of-frame sequences, excess twin sharing was weaker, because having fewer shared sequences lowered the signal-to-noise ratio.

Ten or more counts support this clonotype. Its antigen remains unidentified. Base qualities are missing; no much larger clone stands one base away. Receptor libraries were prepared by 5' RACE. The run used an Illumina HiSeq 2000. Template switching added a universal primer binding site, and the final cDNA carried a unique molecular identifier that allowed TCR cDNA molecules to be counted accurately. Specific primers in the conserved constant-segment region were used to synthesize first-strand cDNA for the TCR alpha and beta chains. Each cDNA library was double barcoded, with a SMART-Mk sample barcode plus Illumina barcodes, to control for contamination. Two successive PCR steps introduced TruSeq adapter sequences along with Illumina sample barcodes. Sequencing of the TCR alpha and beta cDNA libraries was done on the Illumina HiSeq platform using custom primers. The authors' pipeline ran thus. MiGEC was used to process raw reads and extract unique molecular identifiers, and MiXCR was used to find CDR3 positions. For each individual, recombination models were inferred using an EM algorithm with the repgenHMM and IGoR tools. Shared clonotype analysis was performed with the tcR package in R, normalizing sharing by the product of cloneset sizes. To study raw recombination free of thymic and clonal selection effects, out-of-frame nonproductive sequences were analyzed. TCRdb trimmed public reads at Q25 via fastp, called clones via MiXCR and kept in-frame beta chains. Each entry merges the rows of one CDR3 protein and shows their most common DNA and genes. For this entry, the V and J calls and clone size follow TCRdb and not the study's own pipeline. This sample gives just under 650,000 distinct CDR3 sequences in total; around 7.4% of them show up just once. The ten largest make up approximately 1.5% of the sample.

Only healthy Caucasian donors were included. The twin cohort comprised three pairs of female monozygotic twins, all aged roughly 18 to 30 years. The RNA used for TCR libraries was isolated from peripheral blood mononuclear cells. These sequences were also reported in another study, on yellow fever vaccine responses in identical twins. As the second study states: The authors reported that the T cell response to vaccination in identical twins appeared partly convergent and partly personalized. Focusing on identical twins, the study followed the T cell clones that responded to the vaccine, and did so with precision.

This sequence was found in a young woman in good health. Sequencing was performed on PBMCs.

Here is the DNA: TGTGCCAGCAGTCGAGACGGAAACACTGAAGCTTTCTTT. Protein translation: CASSRDGNTEAFF. The rearrangement combines TRBV2 with TRBJ1-1; the D gene cannot be named for sure. There are 13 amino acids in the CDR3, from cysteine to phenylalanine inclusive. Only the CDR3 DNA is retained, 39 bases long and in frame from the first base. From a lookup of the germline V gene, CDR1 and CDR2 are SNHLY and FYNNEI. Trimming at the junction amounts to 5 bases on V and 2 bases on J, and the germline ends lie 9 bases apart.